The 2 T cell receptor beta chains presented below share a single source sample, sequenced in a study of blood T cell repertoires in COVID-19. Generated by immunoSEQ multiplex PCR, the TCRdb table keeps only in-frame clones and is missing some. The sample holds tens of thousands of clones, around nine tenths seen once. Material: peripheral blood. The receptors were gathered from a middle-aged man with acute or convalescent COVID-19.

V usage is TRBV5-4 and J usage is TRBJ2-3; D uncertain. V was pared by 0 bases and J by 2 bases, with 7 bases between. This CDR3 has 14 residues. CDR1 is SGHNT and CDR2 is YYREEE in the germline V gene (reference sequence). The CDR3 sequence: CASSLVQLTDTQYF. For the CDR3, the DNA is TGTGCCAGCAGCTTGGTACAGCTCACAGATACGCAGTATTTT.

This chain connects TRBV12-5 to TRBJ2-2; the match to TRBD2 covers 7 bases. After removal of 4 bases from V and 4 bases from J, the junction contained 6 bases not matched to a gene. Looked up from germline, CDR1 is LGHNT and CDR2 is FRNRAP. The CDR3 is 15 amino acids. The DNA for the CDR3 is TGTGCTAGTGGTTCTATAGCGGGTATCACCGGGGAGCTGTTTTTT. Translation gives CASGSIAGITGELFF.